Here is one TCR beta chain with its context. Trimming took 7 bases from V and 5 from J; bases not matched to a gene: 8. Per germline, CDR1 LNHNV and CDR2 YYDKDF (reference sequence). CDR3 length: 14 amino acids. This specimen belongs to a study of blood T cell repertoires in COVID-19. Looking at the study overall: Acute and convalescent COVID-19 samples came from the United States, Italy and Spain. In each case, the material was cDNA or gDNA derived from T cells, B-cell-depleted T cells, or PBMCs.

Per the authors' pipeline: Estimates of nucleated cell counts were drawn from the amplification of reference gene primers. Method: immunoSEQ multiplex PCR; TCRdb's copy keeps in-frame clones and lacks some. V and J calls and clone size are copied from that table; D and trimming were computed from the DNA. The repertoire has 200,000 to 300,000 clones, more than 75% of them found once; the top ten carry under 2.5%. The source of this sequence is a woman in her 50s with acute or convalescent COVID-19. Sequenced sample: peripheral blood. The chain combines TRBV15 with TRBJ2-3, with TRBD1 matching 8 bases. This CDR3 is CATIRPGGRDTQYF. The CDR3, as DNA: TGTGCCACCATAAGGCCAGGGGGCAGAGATACGCAGTATTTT.